This entry lists 14 T cell receptor beta chains sequenced from one sample in a study of blood T cell repertoires in COVID-19. The assay was immunoSEQ multiplex PCR, and TCRdb's table has in-frame clones only and misses some. The sample includes 300,000 to 400,000 clones, 70% to 90% seen only once; the top ten take 0.9% to 1%. The sequenced sample consisted of PBMCs or T cells enriched from blood (not recorded which). These receptors were collected from a woman aged 25 to 45 with acute COVID-19.

The CDR3 DNA follows: TGTGCCAGCAGTGACTCGATGCGGGCGGGACCGAAGAACACCGGGGAGCTGTTTTTT. Its protein product is CASSDSMRAGPKNTGELFF. This rearrangement joins TRBV6-4 to TRBJ2-2, with D perhaps matching TRBD2 (6 bases). The V end was cut by 0 bases, the J end by 1 base, with 18 bases between. Germline values: CDR1 MRHNA, CDR2 SNTAGT. This CDR3 is built from 19 residues.

CDR3 amino acids: CASRLAGITYEQYF. The CDR3 DNA reads TGCGCCAGCAGACTAGCGGGGATTACCTACGAGCAGTACTTC. The rearrangement uses TRBV10-2 and TRBJ2-7; 10 nucleotides line up with TRBD2. The CDR3 is made up of 14 amino acids. After removal of 6 bases from V and 2 bases from J, the junction contained 4 bases not matched to a gene. Looked up from germline, CDR1 is WSHSY and CDR2 is SAAADI.

The V gene is TRBV6-5, the J gene TRBJ1-2; 10 positions agree with TRBD1. This CDR3 has 14 amino acids. Germline loops: CDR1 MNHEY, CDR2 SVGAGI. V lost 5 bases, J lost 6 bases, and 6 bases stayed unmatched. CDR3 coding DNA: TGTGCCAGCAGTCGCGGACAGGGGGGCCATGGCTACACCTTC. Its protein product is CASSRGQGGHGYTF.

This clone occurred once. The rearrangement links TRBV24-1 to TRBJ1-3; no clear D. The CDR3 has 13 amino acids. V lost 5 bases to trimming and J lost 4 bases, with 8 bases between them. Germline CDR1 KGHDR, CDR2 SFDVKD. CDR3 coding DNA: TGTGCCACCAGTGGGGCAGAAGGAAACACCATATATTTT. Residues: CATSGAEGNTIYF.

This chain joins TRBV30 and TRBJ1-6, with 7 positions matching TRBD1. Germline V CDR1 and CDR2: GTSNPN, SVGIG (reference sequence). CDR3 length: 14 amino acids. Trimming cost V 4 bases and J 7 bases; bases outside gene matches: 7. CDR3 sequence (DNA): TGTGCCTGGACCCCAGGGGGGCCGAATTCACCCCTCCACTTT. It yields the protein CAWTPGGPNSPLHF.

CDR3 in DNA: TGTGCCACCAGTGGTGGACACTATAATCAGCCCCAGCATTTT. It is translated as CATSGGHYNQPQHF. J is TRBJ1-5 and V is TRBV24-1; D is perhaps TRBD1 (5 bases). Germline CDR1 and CDR2: KGHDR and SFDVKD. Trimming removed 5 bases at V and 4 bases at J, with 11 bases between. The CDR3 is 14 amino acids.

The chain links TRBV24-1 to TRBJ2-3, with D perhaps given as TRBD1 or TRBD2 (6 bases each). The CDR3 is 14 residues long. Germline assignment: CDR1 KGHDR and CDR2 SFDVKD. The V and J ends lost 8 bases and 3 bases respectively, with 14 bases between them. The CDR3 loop reads CATNEGGNTDTQYF. In DNA, the CDR3 is TGTGCCACCAATGAGGGGGGAAATACAGATACGCAGTATTTT.

This clone was seen just once. The chain carries TRBV10-3 and TRBJ2-3; a possible D gene is TRBD2 (5 bases). V gave up 4 bases and J gave up 2 bases, with 16 bases separating them. Germline V CDR1 and CDR2: ENHRY, SYGVKD. The CDR3 has 16 residues. This chain's CDR3 is CAISGAGVSSTDTQYF. The DNA of the CDR3 is TGTGCCATCAGTGGGGCCGGGGTCAGCTCCACAGATACGCAGTATTTT.

The chain joins TRBV2 to TRBJ1-6, with TRBD1 identical over 9 bases. Germline CDR1 and CDR2: SNHLY and FYNNEI. With 7 bases clipped from V and 10 bases from J, the junction kept 5 bases outside the gene matches. The CDR3 has 13 residues. This CDR3 reads CASTGTGNSPLHF. CDR3 DNA sequence: TGTGCCAGCACCGGGACAGGGAACTCACCCCTCCACTTT.

This clone was found once. V is TRBV2 and J is TRBJ2-1, with 9 bases matching TRBD2. CDR1 SNHLY and CDR2 FYNNEI come from the germline V gene. The CDR3 has 15 amino acids. The V gene end was trimmed by 8 bases and the J gene end by 4 bases; junction bases not matched to a gene: 9. The CDR3 loop reads CASPGGGGVYNEQFF. CDR3 bases: TGTGCCAGCCCTGGCGGCGGGGGGGTTTACAATGAGCAGTTCTTC.

The V and J genes are TRBV24-1 and TRBJ1-1; no clear D. The germline V gene has CDR1 KGHDR and CDR2 SFDVKD. V was trimmed by 3 bases and J by 0 bases, leaving 13 bases between them. The CDR3 covers 16 residues. The CDR3 region has the DNA TGTGCCACCAGTGATCTCACCTTAAGCTTGAACACTGAAGCTTTCTTT. Its translation: CATSDLTLSLNTEAFF.

V usage is TRBV27 and J usage is TRBJ2-1, with TRBD2 identical over 10 bases. This CDR3 region has 13 residues. Germline CDR1 reads MNHEY; CDR2 reads SMNVEV (reference sequence). V lost 5 bases to trimming and J lost 10 bases; unmatched junction nucleotides: 5. The CDR3 DNA reads TGTGCCAGCAGTCTAGCGGGGGCATTAGAGCAGTTCTTC. Translating gives CASSLAGALEQFF.

The chain couples TRBV2 to TRBJ2-3, with 13 bases fitting TRBD2. The CDR3 is made up of 15 amino acids. The trim removed 9 bases at V and 6 bases at J, leaving 9 bases unmatched. Per germline, CDR1 SNHLY and CDR2 FYNNEI. CDR3 protein: CASDIPTSGGDTQYF. CDR3 bases: TGTGCCAGTGACATACCGACTAGCGGGGGGGATACGCAGTATTTT.

The chain employs TRBV6-2 or TRBV6-3 and TRBJ1-2, with 7 nucleotides matching TRBD1. The CDR3 covers 14 residues. Germline V gene lookup returns CDR1 MNHEY and CDR2 SVGEGT. Germline trimming cut 5 bases from V and 5 bases from J; bases unmatched to any gene: 8. CDR3 loop: CASSLIAQGYGYTF. Here the CDR3 DNA reads TGTGCCAGCAGTCTTATAGCACAGGGGTATGGCTACACCTTC.